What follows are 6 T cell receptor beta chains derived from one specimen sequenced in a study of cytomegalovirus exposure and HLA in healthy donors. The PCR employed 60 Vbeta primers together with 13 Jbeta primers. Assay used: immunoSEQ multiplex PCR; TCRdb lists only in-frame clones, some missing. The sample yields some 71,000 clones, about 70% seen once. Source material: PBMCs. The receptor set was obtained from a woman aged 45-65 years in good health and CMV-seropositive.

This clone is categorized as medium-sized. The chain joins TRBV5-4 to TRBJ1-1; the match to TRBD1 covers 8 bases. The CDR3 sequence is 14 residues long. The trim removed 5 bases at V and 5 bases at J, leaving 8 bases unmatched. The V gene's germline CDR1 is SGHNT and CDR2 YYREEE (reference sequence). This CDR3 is CASRMQGAGTEAFF. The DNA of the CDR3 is TGTGCCAGCAGGATGCAGGGGGCCGGGACTGAAGCTTTCTTT.

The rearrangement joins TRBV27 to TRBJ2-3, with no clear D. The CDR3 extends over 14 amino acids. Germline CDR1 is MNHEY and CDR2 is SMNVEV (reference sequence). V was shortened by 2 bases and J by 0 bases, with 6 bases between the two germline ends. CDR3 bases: TGTGCCAGCAGTTTAAAGACTAGCACAGATACGCAGTATTTT. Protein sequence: CASSLKTSTDTQYF.

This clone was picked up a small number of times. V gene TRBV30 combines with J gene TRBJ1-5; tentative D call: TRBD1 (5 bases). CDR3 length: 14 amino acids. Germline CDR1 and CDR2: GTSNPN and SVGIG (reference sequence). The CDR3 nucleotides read TGTGCTTTTTCCCAGGGTGGCGGCAATCAGCCCCAGCATTTT. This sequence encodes CAFSQGGGNQPQHF.

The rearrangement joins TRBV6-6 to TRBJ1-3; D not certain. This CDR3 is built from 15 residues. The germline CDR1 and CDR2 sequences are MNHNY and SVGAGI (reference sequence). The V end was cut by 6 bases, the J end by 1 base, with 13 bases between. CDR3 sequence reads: CASSPLGVSGNTIYF. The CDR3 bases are TGTGCCAGCAGCCCCCTCGGGGTTTCTGGAAACACCATATATTTT.

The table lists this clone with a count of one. The CDR3 reads CASSLRNYEQYF. The DNA of the CDR3 is TGTGCCAGCAGCTTGCGAAATTACGAGCAGTACTTC. V gene TRBV7-9 combines with J gene TRBJ2-7; D call uncertain. V lost 3 bases, J lost 4 bases, and 7 bases lay in between. CDR1 and CDR2 (germline): SEHNR, FQNEAQ (reference sequence). The CDR3 consists of 12 residues.

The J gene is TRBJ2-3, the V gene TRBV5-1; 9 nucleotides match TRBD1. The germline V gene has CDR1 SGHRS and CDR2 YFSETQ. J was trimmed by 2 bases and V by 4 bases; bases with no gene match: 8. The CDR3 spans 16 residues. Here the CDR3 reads CASSLNGQGNTDTQYF. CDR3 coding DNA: TGCGCCAGCAGCCTCAATGGACAGGGGAACACAGATACGCAGTATTTT.